These 19 T cell receptor beta chains share one sample of origin, sequenced in a study of low-dose radiotherapy and immunotherapy resistance in tumors (dated by TCRdb to 2021 to 2024). TCRdb records Illumina HiSeq 2500 as the sequencer. An approximately 20-cycle PCR with Phusion amplified the TCRs, pairing a constant-region primer with the adapter that was attached to the V primers. Using fastp at Q25 and MiXCR, TCRdb reprocessed the public reads and kept productive beta chains. Rows with one shared CDR3 protein collapse into an entry with the most common genes and DNA. This sample has about 52,000 distinct CDR3 sequences in its table, and approximately 31% of those were observed once. 8% to 10% of the sample comes from the top ten. The time point label of this sample denotes: after trial treatment. Explained via the paper, the treatment or condition label denotes: LDRT plus nivolumab, ipilimumab, low-dose cyclophosphamide and aspirin (RACIN trial).

The source material was PBMCs, sampled after low-dose radiotherapy plus immunotherapy. These receptors were taken from a male donor with rectosigmoid adenocarcinoma.

This chain uses TRBV2 with TRBJ2-7; 16 nucleotides agree with TRBD2. CDR3 length equals 16 residues. V gave up 6 bases and J gave up 7 bases; unmatched junction bases: 9. From germline, CDR1 is SNHLY and CDR2 FYNNEI. CDR3 nucleotide sequence: TGTGCCAGCAGCACCGAGGGGACTAGCGGGAGGGGTGAGCAGTACTTC. It specifies CASSTEGTSGRGEQYF.

Turning to this clonotype: The likely explanation is a read error, given a far larger clone one base away. J is TRBJ1-5 and V is TRBV26. TRBV26 is a known pseudogene. This CDR3 is 12 amino acids long. CDR3: CVTVRGNQPQHF. The CDR3 DNA follows: TGTGTCACCGTGCGGGGTAATCAGCCCCAGCATTTT.

This clonotype was counted many times. The chain carries TRBV7-2 and TRBJ2-7, with D perhaps assigned TRBD1 or TRBD2 (5 bases each). The V end was cut by 3 bases, the J end by 7 bases, with 16 bases between. The length of the CDR3 is 14 residues. Germline V lookup: CDR1 SGHTA, CDR2 FQGNSA. This chain's CDR3 is CASSLGGSGREQYF. The CDR3 DNA reads as TGTGCCAGCAGCTTGGGTGGTTCGGGGCGGGAGCAGTACTTC.

This clonotype occurred many times. The rearrangement joins TRBV4-2 to TRBJ2-2, with D perhaps matching TRBD2 (5 bases). The V end was cut by 4 bases, the J end by 3 bases, with 12 bases between. Germline lookup yields CDR1 LGHNA and CDR2 YNFKEQ. The CDR3 sequence is 15 residues long. The CDR3 is CASSRGVSDTGELFF. The CDR3 coding sequence is TGTGCCAGCAGCCGGGGAGTATCGGACACCGGGGAGCTGTTTTTT.

V is TRBV29-1 and J is TRBJ2-6; possibly TRBD1 for D (5 bases). The CDR3 is 13 amino acids. V gave up 5 bases and J gave up 1 base, with 6 bases separating them. Per the germline V gene, CDR1 is SQVTM and CDR2 is ANQGSEA. The CDR3 DNA reads as TGCAGCGTTCAGGGTTCTGGGGCCAACGTCCTGACTTTC. Amino acid sequence: CSVQGSGANVLTF.

This clonotype is medium-sized within its sample. The J gene is TRBJ2-7, the V gene TRBV28; perhaps TRBD2 as D (6 bases). V shed 4 bases and J shed 4 bases, with 17 bases lying between them. This CDR3 region has 15 residues. The V gene's germline CDR1 is MDHEN and CDR2 SYDVKM. The CDR3, as DNA: TGTGCCAGCAGTTCCGGAGGGACCTCTTCTTACGAGCAGTACTTC. Its protein is CASSSGGTSSYEQYF. Together with reference TRBV28 and TRBJ2-7, the CDR3 gives the full variable domain: DVKVTQSSRYLVKRTGEKVFLECVQDMDHENMFWYRQDPGLGLRLIYFSYDVKMKEKGDIPEGYSVSREKKERFSLILESASTNQTSMYLCASSSGGTSSYEQYFGPGTRLTVT.

Turning to this clonotype: Since a far larger clone is one base different, this is likely a read error. The V call is TRBV5-6, the J call TRBJ2-1, with D perhaps matching TRBD1 (6 bases). CDR1 is SGHDT and CDR2 is YYEEEE in the germline V gene. V dropped 0 bases and J dropped 10 bases, with 17 bases sitting between them. The CDR3 extends over 15 amino acids. The CDR3 DNA follows: TGTGCCAGCAGCTTGGCGGGGACACAGACCTACGAGCAGTTCTTC. Protein: CASSLAGTQTYEQFF.

A few counts support this clonotype. The chain uses TRBV2 and TRBJ1-5; 7 nucleotides line up with TRBD1. V shed 6 bases, J shed 11 bases, and the junction held 10 bases outside the gene matches. Germline V gene data show CDR1 as SNHLY and CDR2 as FYNNEI. The CDR3 covers 13 residues. CDR3 protein: CASRKDSQGSQHF. In nucleotides, the CDR3 is TGTGCCAGCAGGAAGGATTCACAGGGGTCCCAGCATTTT.

This clonotype was recorded many times. This chain uses TRBV10-2 with TRBJ1-2; unclear D gene. This CDR3 has 14 residues. Trimming cost V 8 bases and J 6 bases, with 19 bases left between them. Per the germline V gene, CDR1 is WSHSY and CDR2 is SAAADI. The CDR3 here is CASALLRLRDGYTF. The DNA for the CDR3 is TGCGCCAGCGCCCTACTCAGGCTAAGGGATGGCTACACCTTC.

There are many counts of this clonotype. The chain recombines TRBV7-9 with TRBJ1-5; D gene uncertain. V lost 5 bases to trimming and J lost 0 bases, with 8 bases between them. CDR1 is SEHNR, CDR2 FQNEAQ, per germline (reference sequence). CDR3 length: 14 residues. The CDR3 sequence is CASSKEVSNQPQHF. The DNA for the CDR3 is TGTGCCAGCAGCAAGGAGGTTAGCAATCAGCCCCAGCATTTT.

The V gene is TRBV7-2, the J gene TRBJ2-7, with 9 bases that match TRBD1. Per germline, CDR1 SGHTA and CDR2 FQGNSA. J gave up 3 bases and V 1 base, and 4 bases lay outside the gene matches. This CDR3 contains 15 residues. The CDR3 DNA is TGTGCCAGCAGCTTAGAACAGGGGGCGGTCTACGAGCAGTACTTC. Translation gives CASSLEQGAVYEQYF.

In its sample, this clonotype was seen many times. This chain connects TRBV10-3 to TRBJ2-1, with 9 positions matching TRBD2. J gave up 7 bases and V 4 bases, and 2 bases lay outside the gene matches. The CDR3 is made up of 13 amino acids. Germline CDR1 reads ENHRY; CDR2 reads SYGVKD. In DNA form, the CDR3 reads TGTGCCATCAGTGCACTAGCGGGTAATGAGCAGTTCTTC. This codes for CAISALAGNEQFF.

This chain joins TRBV6-6 and TRBJ1-5; 7 nucleotides agree with TRBD1. CDR3 size: 15 residues. After removal of 8 bases from V and 7 bases from J, the junction contained 14 bases not matched to a gene. Germline V gene data show CDR1 as MNHNY and CDR2 as SVGAGI (reference sequence). The CDR3 nucleotides are TGTGCCAGCGTTGGACCGACAGGGACGGGCCAGCCCCAGCATTTT. Its translation is CASVGPTGTGQPQHF.

With regard to this clonotype: A read error is the likely source, as a far larger clone sits one nucleotide away. The chain links TRBV28 to TRBJ2-1; D call uncertain. The J call is doubtful: the DNA matches TRBJ2-7 better. Looked up from germline, CDR1 is MDHEN and CDR2 is SYDVKM. The CDR3 sequence is 15 residues long. CDR3 region: CASSLVDSLPYEQYF. The CDR3 coding sequence is TGTGCCAGCAGTTTAGTCGACTCTCTACCCTACGAGCAGTACTTC.

The table lists this clonotype with many counts. The chain couples TRBV7-9 to TRBJ1-1; possible D gene TRBD1, 5 bases. With 5 bases removed from V and 6 bases from J, the gap between germline ends came to 13 bases. CDR3 length: 13 amino acids. Germline CDR1 SEHNR, CDR2 FQNEAQ (reference sequence). The CDR3 DNA follows: TGTGCCAGCAGCGCTGCGCAGGGCGCTGAAGCTTTCTTT. This sequence encodes CASSAAQGAEAFF.

This clonotype has more than one count but fewer than ten. The chain joins TRBV28 to TRBJ2-7; TRBD2 matches 8 bases. Trimming took 5 bases from V and 4 from J; bases not matched to a gene: 10. CDR1 and CDR2 (germline): MDHEN, SYDVKM. CDR3 length: 15 residues. CDR3 sequence reads: CASSPAGGKGYEQYF. CDR3 DNA: TGTGCCAGCAGTCCTGCGGGGGGCAAAGGGTACGAGCAGTACTTC.

Points on this clonotype: Only one base separates this from a far larger clonotype, so it likely reflects a read error. The J gene is TRBJ2-7, the V gene TRBV28; 7 nucleotides agree with TRBD1. This CDR3 spans 13 amino acids. CDR1 and CDR2 (germline): MDHEN, SYDVKM. This chain's CDR3 is CATSPTGVDKQYF. CDR3 nucleotides: TGTGCCACCAGTCCCACAGGGGTCGACAAGCAGTACTTC.

This clonotype has at least ten counts. Mismatch with germline at one junction end may stem from a read error. The rearrangement links TRBV5-5 to TRBJ1-2; tentative D call: TRBD1 (6 bases). The germline gives CDR1 SGHKS, CDR2 YYEKEE (reference sequence). The CDR3 is made up of 15 amino acids. The CDR3 region has the DNA TGTGCCAGCAACTTGGAACAGGGCAACAACTATGGCTACACCTTC. Protein product: CASNLEQGNNYGYTF.

This clonotype was seen at least ten times. This rearrangement joins TRBV5-1 to TRBJ2-2, with D unclear. CDR3 length: 17 amino acids. V lost 0 bases and J lost 2, with 14 bases in between. Germline CDR1 is SGHRS and CDR2 is YFSETQ. CDR3 nucleotide sequence: TGCGCCAGCAGCTTGGCCAATCGCCAGCAAAACACCGGGGAGCTGTTTTTT. This codes for CASSLANRQQNTGELFF.